The next 5 T cell receptor beta chains were all read from a single sample in a study of blood T cell repertoires in COVID-19. Data came from immunoSEQ multiplex PCR; TCRdb stores just in-frame clones and leaves some out. The sample contains about 340,000 clones, 65% to 90% of which appear only once. Sample: PBMCs or T cells enriched from blood (not recorded which). The receptors were sampled from a woman between 35 and 50 years old with acute COVID-19.

This chain uses TRBV29-1 with TRBJ1-1; D not resolved. Trimming removed 5 bases from V and 3 bases from J, with 19 bases in between. The CDR3 loop spans 15 amino acids. Germline loops: CDR1 SQVTM, CDR2 ANQGSEA. CDR3 nucleotides: TGCAGCGTTACAAACAGCAGGTTCGGGGACACTGAAGCTTTCTTT. It codes for CSVTNSRFGDTEAFF.

The chain combines TRBV28 with TRBJ2-7, with TRBD1 matching over 9 bases. Germline V CDR1 and CDR2: MDHEN, SYDVKM. CDR3 size: 15 residues. V shed 5 bases, J shed 4 bases, and the junction held 9 bases outside the gene matches. Written as DNA, the CDR3 is TGTGCCAGCAGTACCGGACAGGGGTCCACTTACGAGCAGTACTTC. Translation gives CASSTGQGSTYEQYF. The complete variable domain, with remaining parts taken from reference TRBV28 and TRBJ2-7, reads DVKVTQSSRYLVKRTGEKVFLECVQDMDHENMFWYRQDPGLGLRLIYFSYDVKMKEKGDIPEGYSVSREKKERFSLILESASTNQTSMYLCASSTGQGSTYEQYFGPGTRLTVT.

In this sample, this clone turned up a few times. This chain connects TRBV12-5 to TRBJ1-4; D remains unclear. The CDR3 sequence is 13 residues long. The germline V and J ends were trimmed by 5 bases and 7 bases, with 11 bases remaining between them. Germline CDR1 LGHNT, CDR2 FRNRAP. The CDR3 nucleotides are TGTGCTAGTGGTCTTAGGGCGGGTGAAAAACTGTTTTTT. It translates to CASGLRAGEKLFF.

V and J are TRBV6-5 and TRBJ1-5; 8 bases are a match to TRBD1. Germline V gene lookup returns CDR1 MNHEY and CDR2 SVGAGI. The CDR3 is 15 residues long. Unmatched junction bases numbered 7, after V lost 6 bases and J lost 3 bases. CDR3: CASSKGQVDNQPQHF. CDR3 coding DNA: TGTGCCAGCAGCAAGGGACAGGTCGACAATCAGCCCCAGCATTTT.

V and J are TRBV10-3 and TRBJ1-3; 7 bases are a match to TRBD1. V gave up 6 bases and J gave up 7 bases; unmatched junction bases: 9. In germline, CDR1 is ENHRY, CDR2 SYGVKD. The CDR3 covers 14 residues. The CDR3 here is CAIRRDRSWNTIYF. The CDR3, as DNA: TGTGCCATCAGGAGGGACAGATCATGGAACACCATATATTTT.